This TCR beta chain was sequenced for a study of blood T cell repertoires in COVID-19. Turning to the study itself: Specimens from acute and convalescent COVID-19 originated in the United States, Italy and Spain. From T cells, B-cell-depleted T cells, or PBMCs came the material, which was cDNA or gDNA.

Authors' data handling: Reference gene primer amplification gave nucleated cell count estimates. Sequencing used immunoSEQ multiplex PCR; TCRdb keeps in-frame clones, though not all of them. V and J calls and clone size are as listed in that table; D and trimming were resolved from the DNA. This sample has 45,000 to 70,000 clones, with 70% to 75% found just once. The sequencing input was peripheral blood. The sequence derives from a woman aged 50 to 60 with active or convalescent COVID-19.

The CDR3 nucleotides are TGCGCCAGCAGCGTCGGTTACAATCAGCCCCAGCATTTT. Its protein is CASSVGYNQPQHF. The chain uses TRBV4-1 and TRBJ1-5; D is uncertain. The CDR3 covers 13 residues. The V gene's germline CDR1 is MGHRA and CDR2 YSYEKL. Trimming took off 5 bases at V and 3 bases at J, with 8 bases between the two ends.